This record covers a single TCR beta chain. The trim removed 1 base at V and 4 bases at J, leaving 3 bases unmatched. This CDR3 has 15 amino acids. Germline CDR1 is SGHDN and CDR2 is FVKESK. This entry belongs to a study of blood T cell repertoires in COVID-19. The table came from immunoSEQ multiplex PCR; TCRdb's copy has only in-frame clones and leaves some out. The sample lists roughly 50,000 clones, 85% to 90% occurring once. The gene calls are TRBV14 and TRBJ2-7, with 11 nucleotides matching TRBD2. Sequencing used peripheral blood. The source of this sequence is a man between 70 and 80 years old with acute or convalescent COVID-19. The CDR3 is CASSQGPSGRYEQYF. The CDR3 DNA reads as TGTGCCAGCAGCCAAGGTCCTAGCGGGAGGTACGAGCAGTACTTC.